The 19 T cell receptor beta chains below come from one sample, sequenced in a study of shared clonotypes between healthy human individuals. Here immunoSEQ multiplex PCR was the method, and the copy in TCRdb shows in-frame clones only, minus some. The sample consists of over 750,000 clones, 96% of them appearing once. CD45RO-negative cells were positively selected for CCR7, leaving out terminally differentiated effector memory CD45RA+ cells. The material sequenced was naive CD8+ T cells sorted from blood. The source is a man aged 25 to 45 in good health.

The J gene is TRBJ2-7, the V gene TRBV19; D possibly corresponds to TRBD2 (6 bases). Germline CDR1 is LNHDA and CDR2 is SQIVND (reference sequence). The V end was cut by 1 base, the J end by 3 bases, with 10 bases between. The CDR3 is 14 residues long. CDR3 bases: TGTGCCAGTAGTATAGTGGAGGGCCACTACGAGCAGTACTTC. This encodes CASSIVEGHYEQYF.

The chain joins TRBV5-8 to TRBJ2-1; 15 bases map to TRBD2. The CDR3 spans 19 residues. V trimming: 6 bases; J trimming: 1 base; junction bases outside the gene matches: 11. CDR1 and CDR2 (germline): SGHTS, YDEGEE. CDR3 in DNA: TGTGCCAGCACCCCCGGGACTAGCGGGAGGCGCCGATCCTACAATGAGCAGTTCTTC. Protein product: CASTPGTSGRRRSYNEQFF.

The chain carries TRBV19 and TRBJ1-1, with D perhaps matching TRBD1 (5 bases). CDR1 and CDR2 (germline): LNHDA, SQIVND (reference sequence). The germline V and J ends were trimmed by 5 bases and 1 base, with 11 bases remaining between them. The CDR3 is 14 residues long. The CDR3 coding sequence is TGTGCCAGTAGTCCCGGGACTTCGAACACTGAAGCTTTCTTT. Its translation is CASSPGTSNTEAFF.

V usage is TRBV18 and J usage is TRBJ2-3, with TRBD2 matching 13 bases. The J segment lost 1 base and the V segment lost 3 bases, leaving 7 bases of the junction unmatched. The CDR3 sequence is 18 residues long. The germline V gene encodes CDR1 KGHSH and CDR2 LQKENI. The CDR3 reads CASSPGLAGAPGTDTQYF. In DNA, the CDR3 is TGTGCCAGCTCACCCGGACTAGCGGGAGCTCCGGGCACAGATACGCAGTATTTT.

CDR3 bases: TGTGCCAGCAGTGACTCCCCTGGTTTAGATACGCAGTATTTT. As protein: CASSDSPGLDTQYF. This chain connects TRBV6-4 to TRBJ2-3; unclear D gene. CDR3 length equals 14 residues. Trimming took off 0 bases at V and 5 bases at J, with 9 bases between the two ends. Germline CDR1 reads MRHNA; CDR2 reads SNTAGT.

This clone has a single count. This rearrangement joins TRBV4-2 to TRBJ2-1, with no clear D. Germline V gene lookup returns CDR1 LGHNA and CDR2 YNFKEQ. This CDR3 comprises 14 residues. V gave up 2 bases and J gave up 6 bases, with 11 bases separating them. In DNA, the CDR3 is TGTGCCAGCAGCCAACTTGAATGGGGCAATGAGCAGTTCTTC. The encoded protein is CASSQLEWGNEQFF.

This CDR3 reads CSVDPAGVDETQYF. Written as DNA, the CDR3 is TGCAGCGTTGACCCAGCGGGAGTCGATGAGACCCAGTACTTC. The chain couples TRBV29-1 to TRBJ2-5, with TRBD2 identical over 8 bases. CDR1 is SQVTM, CDR2 ANQGSEA, per germline. The junction had 8 bases not matched to a gene; V was cut back by 3 bases and J by 5 bases. CDR3 size: 14 residues. The entire variable domain, with the rest obtained from reference TRBV29-1 and TRBJ2-5, is as follows: SAVISQKPSRDICQRGTSLTIQCQVDSQVTMMFWYRQQPGQSLTLIATANQGSEATYESGFVIDKFPISRPNLTFSTLTVSNMSPEDSSIYLCSVDPAGVDETQYFGPGTRLLVL.

The chain uses TRBV14 and TRBJ2-1, with no clear D. This CDR3 comprises 15 residues. V lost 0 bases and J lost 0, with 6 bases in between. Per the germline V gene, CDR1 is SGHDN and CDR2 is FVKESK. In nucleotides, the CDR3 is TGTGCCAGCAGCCAAGATTCTAGCTCCTACAATGAGCAGTTCTTC. Protein sequence: CASSQDSSSYNEQFF.

The DNA of the CDR3 is TGCGCCAGCAGCTGGACTAGCGGAGTCTTGCCCGACGAGCAGTACTTC. Its protein is CASSWTSGVLPDEQYF. The J gene is TRBJ2-7, the V gene TRBV5-1; 10 positions match TRBD2. Unmatched junction bases numbered 11, after V lost 3 bases and J lost 5 bases. CDR1 and CDR2 (germline): SGHRS, YFSETQ. The CDR3 totals 16 residues.

The J gene is TRBJ2-1, the V gene TRBV28; 13 nucleotides align to TRBD2. V dropped 3 bases and J dropped 7; count of bases not matched to a gene: 9. The CDR3 consists of 17 residues. CDR1 and CDR2 (germline): MDHEN, SYDVKM. The CDR3 coding sequence is TGTGCCAGCAGTTTCCTCGGACTAGCGGGAGAAAAGAATGAGCAGTTCTTC. Its translation is CASSFLGLAGEKNEQFF.

Note on this clone: Additional DNA sequences in this sample encode the identical CDR3. This chain uses TRBV5-1 with TRBJ2-2, with 7 bases identical to TRBD1. V trimming: 1 base; J trimming: 5 bases; junction bases outside the gene matches: 5. Per the germline V gene, CDR1 is SGHRS and CDR2 is YFSETQ. The CDR3 contains 15 residues. The CDR3 DNA reads as TGCGCCAGCAGCTTGCGACAGGGTAATACCGGGGAGCTGTTTTTT. Amino acids: CASSLRQGNTGELFF. The whole variable domain, remainder taken from reference TRBV5-1 and TRBJ2-2, is KAGVTQTPRYLIKTRGQQVTLSCSPISGHRSVSWYQQTPGQGLQFLFEYFSETQRNKGNFPGRFSGRQFSNSRSEMNVSTLELGDSALYLCASSLRQGNTGELFFGEGSRLTVL.

This clone was counted a single time. J is TRBJ1-1 and V is TRBV5-4, with 8 bases fitting TRBD1. This CDR3 is 14 amino acids long. Germline lookup yields CDR1 SGHNT and CDR2 YYREEE (reference sequence). V shed 4 bases, J shed 4 bases, and the junction held 6 bases outside the gene matches. The CDR3 nucleotides read TGTGCCAGCAGCCAGGACAGGGCTTTCACTGAAGCTTTCTTT. This gives the protein CASSQDRAFTEAFF.

The rearrangement uses TRBV4-1 and TRBJ2-1; a possible D gene is TRBD2 (5 bases). Germline lookup yields CDR1 MGHRA and CDR2 YSYEKL. With 2 bases removed from V and 3 bases from J, the gap between germline ends came to 14 bases. The CDR3 is made up of 16 amino acids. The CDR3 loop is CASSQMMTNNYNEQFF. The CDR3 region has the DNA TGCGCCAGCAGCCAAATGATGACTAACAACTACAATGAGCAGTTCTTC.

This clone occurred once. The rearrangement uses TRBV6-5 and TRBJ2-6, with D uncertain. Germline loops: CDR1 MNHEY, CDR2 SVGAGI. The germline V and J ends were trimmed by 4 bases and 4 bases, with 11 bases remaining between them. The CDR3 has 15 residues. The CDR3, as DNA: TGTGCCAGCAGTTCCAACCCTCTGGGGGCCAACGTCCTGACTTTC. This codes for CASSSNPLGANVLTF.

CDR3 bases: TGTGCCAGCAGTCCCGGACACGCTAGCACAGATACGCAGTATTTT. It specifies CASSPGHASTDTQYF. The V call is TRBV27, the J call TRBJ2-3; D is possibly TRBD1 (5 bases). The CDR3 covers 15 residues. Germline V gives CDR1 MNHEY, CDR2 SMNVEV (reference sequence). The germline V and J ends were trimmed by 5 bases and 0 bases, with 12 bases remaining between them.

V gene TRBV5-4 combines with J gene TRBJ1-1, with a tentative D call TRBD1 (5 bases). With 8 bases removed from V and 5 bases from J, the gap between germline ends came to 19 bases. This CDR3 has 14 residues. Per the germline V gene, CDR1 is SGHNT and CDR2 is YYREEE (reference sequence). The CDR3 here is CASSNFAGRTEAFF. CDR3 DNA: TGTGCCAGTTCCAATTTTGCAGGGAGAACTGAAGCTTTCTTT.

The chain links TRBV27 to TRBJ1-5; 10 nucleotides align to TRBD1. CDR1 is MNHEY, CDR2 SMNVEV, per germline (reference sequence). The V gene end was trimmed by 2 bases and the J gene end by 8 bases; junction bases not matched to a gene: 18. This CDR3 is built from 19 residues. CDR3 sequence: CASSLDSPFSGQGGKPQHF. CDR3 nucleotides: TGTGCCAGCAGTTTAGATTCCCCTTTTTCTGGACAGGGGGGAAAGCCCCAGCATTTT.

The rearrangement joins TRBV4-1 to TRBJ2-3; 7 bases map to TRBD2. Trimming cost V 5 bases and J 3 bases; bases outside gene matches: 8. This CDR3 is 15 amino acids long. CDR1 MGHRA and CDR2 YSYEKL come from the germline V gene. CDR3 loop: CASSTWGGRTDTQYF. For the CDR3, the DNA is TGCGCCAGCAGCACCTGGGGGGGGAGGACAGATACGCAGTATTTT.

This chain joins TRBV6-5 and TRBJ1-5; D remains ambiguous. Per the germline V gene, CDR1 is MNHEY and CDR2 is SVGAGI. The germline V and J ends were trimmed by 3 bases and 0 bases, with 6 bases remaining between them. The CDR3 sequence is 14 residues long. CDR3 region: CASSYQYSNQPQHF. The CDR3, as DNA: TGTGCCAGCAGTTATCAGTATAGCAATCAGCCCCAGCATTTT.